This T cell receptor (beta chain) was documented in a study of blood T cell repertoires in COVID-19. Across the study: Sites in the United States, Italy and Spain provided acute and convalescent COVID-19 samples. PBMCs, B-cell-depleted T cells, or T cells provided the cDNA or gDNA that made up the material.

Details on this clone: The germline gene is not matched at one end of the junction; a read error may be the cause.

Authors' analysis steps: Amplification of reference gene primers was used by the study to estimate nucleated cell counts. TCRdb's copy holds only in-frame clones and misses some; the assay was immunoSEQ multiplex PCR. From that table come the V and J calls and clone size; the DNA was used to work out D and trimming. The data contain 60,000 to 90,000 clones, about 79% of them singletons. The clonotype was recovered from a woman aged 45-59 years with acute or convalescent COVID-19. The sequenced material came from peripheral blood.

The CDR3 protein is CASSQEGVAGVSPYEQYF. CDR3 in DNA: TGTGCCAGCAGTCAAGAGGGAGTAGCGGGAGTTTCTCCCTACGAGCAGTACTTC. The chain has TRBV4-2 and TRBJ2-7, with TRBD2 identical over 9 bases. Germline CDR1 is LGHNA and CDR2 is YNFKEQ. The CDR3 consists of 18 residues.